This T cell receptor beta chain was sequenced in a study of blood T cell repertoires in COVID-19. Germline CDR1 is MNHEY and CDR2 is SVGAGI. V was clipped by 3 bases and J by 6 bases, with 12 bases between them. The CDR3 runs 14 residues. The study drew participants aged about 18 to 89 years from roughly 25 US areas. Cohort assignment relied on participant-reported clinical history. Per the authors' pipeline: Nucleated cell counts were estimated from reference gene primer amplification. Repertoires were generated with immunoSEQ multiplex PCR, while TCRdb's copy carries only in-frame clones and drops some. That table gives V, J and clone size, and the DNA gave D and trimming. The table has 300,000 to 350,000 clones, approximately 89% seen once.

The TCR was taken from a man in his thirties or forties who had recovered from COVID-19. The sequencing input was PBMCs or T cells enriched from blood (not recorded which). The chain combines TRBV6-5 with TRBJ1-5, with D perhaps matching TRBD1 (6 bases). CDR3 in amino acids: CASSYVQGVQPQHF. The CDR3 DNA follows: TGTGCCAGCAGTTATGTACAGGGCGTTCAGCCCCAGCATTTT.